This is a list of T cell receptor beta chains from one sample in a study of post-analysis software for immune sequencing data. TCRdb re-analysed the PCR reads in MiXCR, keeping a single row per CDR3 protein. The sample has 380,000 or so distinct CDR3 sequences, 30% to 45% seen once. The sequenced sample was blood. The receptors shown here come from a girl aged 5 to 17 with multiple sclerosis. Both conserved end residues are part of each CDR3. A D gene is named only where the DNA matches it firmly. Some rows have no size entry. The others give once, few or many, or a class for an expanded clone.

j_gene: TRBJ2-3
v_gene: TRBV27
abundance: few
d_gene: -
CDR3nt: TGTGCCAGCAGTTTTGTGGGACATACCACAGATACGCAGTATTTT
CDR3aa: CASSFVGHTTDTQYF

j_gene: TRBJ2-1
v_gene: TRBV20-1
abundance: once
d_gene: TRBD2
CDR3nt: TGCAGTGCTTGGGGGAGCGGGGGGAGAAGCTCCTACAATGAGCAGTTCTTC
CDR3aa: CSAWGSGGRSSYNEQFF

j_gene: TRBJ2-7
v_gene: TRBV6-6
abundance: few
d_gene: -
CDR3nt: TGTGCCAGCAGCGACCCCGGGGGACTCACATCCTACGAGCAGTACTTC
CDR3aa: CASSDPGGLTSYEQYF

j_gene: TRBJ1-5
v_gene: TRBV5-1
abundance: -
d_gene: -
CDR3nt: TGCGCCAGCAGCTTGGGCGGGGGTTTGGGCAATCAGCCCCAGCATTTT
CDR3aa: CASSLGGGLGNQPQHF

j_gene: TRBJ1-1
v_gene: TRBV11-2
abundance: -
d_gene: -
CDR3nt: TGTGCCAGCAGCCCCCCCTCCGATGAAGCTTTCTTT
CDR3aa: CASSPPSDEAFF

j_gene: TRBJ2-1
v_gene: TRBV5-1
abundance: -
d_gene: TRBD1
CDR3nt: TGCGCCAGCAAGCCGGGACAGGGTAAGCATGAGCAGTTCTTC
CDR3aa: CASKPGQGKHEQFF

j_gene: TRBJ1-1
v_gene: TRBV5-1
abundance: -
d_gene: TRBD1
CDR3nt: TGCGCCAGCAGCGCGGACAGGGGAACGAACACTGAAGCTTTCTTT
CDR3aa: CASSADRGTNTEAFF

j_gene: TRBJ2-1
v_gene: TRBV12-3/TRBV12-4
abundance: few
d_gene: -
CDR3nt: TGTGCCAGCAGTTTCGACAAGGGGGAAAAGCAGTTCTTC
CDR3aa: CASSFDKGEKQFF

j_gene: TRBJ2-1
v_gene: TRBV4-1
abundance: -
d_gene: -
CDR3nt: TGCGCCAGCAGCCTATGGGGGGGCGGGGCACAACAGTTCTTC
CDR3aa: CASSLWGGGAQQFF

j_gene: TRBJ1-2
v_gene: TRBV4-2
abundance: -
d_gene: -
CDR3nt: TGTGCCAGCAGCCAAGATCTGAGCGCTAACTATGGCTACACCTTC
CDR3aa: CASSQDLSANYGYTF

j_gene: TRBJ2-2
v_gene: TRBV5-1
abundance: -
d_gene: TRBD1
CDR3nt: TGCGCCGGCCAAGACAGGGAAAGGAGTACCGGGGAGCTGTTTTTT
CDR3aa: CAGQDRERSTGELFF

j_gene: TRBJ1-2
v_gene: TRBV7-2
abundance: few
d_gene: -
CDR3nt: TGTGCCAGCAGGGTAGACAGCTACTATGGCTACACCTTC
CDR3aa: CASRVDSYYGYTF

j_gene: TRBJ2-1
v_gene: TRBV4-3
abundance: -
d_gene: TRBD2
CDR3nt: TGCGCCAGCAGCCAAGAGGGAGCGGGGGACCCCTCCTACAATGAGCAGTTCTTC
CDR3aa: CASSQEGAGDPSYNEQFF

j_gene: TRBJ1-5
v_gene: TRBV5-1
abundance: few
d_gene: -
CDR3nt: TGCGCCAGCAGCTTGGATTCTGGGGATAGCAATCAGCCCCAGCATTTT
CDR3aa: CASSLDSGDSNQPQHF

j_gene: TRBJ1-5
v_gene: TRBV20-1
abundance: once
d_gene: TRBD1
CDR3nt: TGCAGTGCTAGAGTAGGGGGCAGTCAGCCCCAGCATTTT
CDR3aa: CSARVGGSQPQHF

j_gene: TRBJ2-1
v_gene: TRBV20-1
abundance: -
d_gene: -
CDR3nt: TGCAGTGCACGGGGAGCGATTCGTGAGCAGTTCTTC
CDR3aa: CSARGAIREQFF

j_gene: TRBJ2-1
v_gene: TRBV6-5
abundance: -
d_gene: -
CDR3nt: TGTGCCAGCAGTTACTCGGGGCCGAGCTCCTACAATGAGCAGTTCTTC
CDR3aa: CASSYSGPSSYNEQFF

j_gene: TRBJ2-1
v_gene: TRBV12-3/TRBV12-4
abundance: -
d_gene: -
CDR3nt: TGTGCCAGCAGTTTAAGGGGGGGGCTGGGGTACAATGAGCAGTTCTTC
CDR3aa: CASSLRGGLGYNEQFF

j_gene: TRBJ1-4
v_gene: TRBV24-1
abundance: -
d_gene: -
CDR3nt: TGTGCCACCAGTGACGGGGCGGATCGTGAAAAACTGTTTTTT
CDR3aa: CATSDGADREKLFF

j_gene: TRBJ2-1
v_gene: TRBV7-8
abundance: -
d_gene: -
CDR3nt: TGTGCCAGCAGCTTAGGAGTTAACTCCTACAATGAGCAGTTCTTC
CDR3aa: CASSLGVNSYNEQFF

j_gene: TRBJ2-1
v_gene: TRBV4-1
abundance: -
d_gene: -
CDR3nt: TGCGCCAGCAGCCAGAACACCGGGACTCCTAATTACAATGAGCAGTTCTTC
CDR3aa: CASSQNTGTPNYNEQFF

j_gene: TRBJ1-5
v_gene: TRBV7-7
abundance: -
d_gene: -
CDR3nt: TGTGCTAGCAGCTTAGATCTGTACCAGCCCCAGCATTTT
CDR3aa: CASSLDLYQPQHF

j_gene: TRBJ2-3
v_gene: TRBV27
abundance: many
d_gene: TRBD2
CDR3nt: TGTGCCAGCGGAAGACTAGCGGGGAACACAGATACGCAGTATTTT
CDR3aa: CASGRLAGNTDTQYF

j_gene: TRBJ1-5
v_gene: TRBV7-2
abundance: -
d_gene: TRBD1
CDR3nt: TGTGCCAGCAGCCCGGGGACAGTCTATAGCAATCAGCCCCAGCATTTT
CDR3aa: CASSPGTVYSNQPQHF

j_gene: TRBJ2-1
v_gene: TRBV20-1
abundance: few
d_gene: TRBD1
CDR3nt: TGCAGTGCTAGTTGGTACAGGGGTAACAATGAGCAGTTCTTC
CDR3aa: CSASWYRGNNEQFF

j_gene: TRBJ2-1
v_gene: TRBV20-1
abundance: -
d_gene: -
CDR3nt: TGCAGTGCCACACAGCAGTTCTTC
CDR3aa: CSATQQFF

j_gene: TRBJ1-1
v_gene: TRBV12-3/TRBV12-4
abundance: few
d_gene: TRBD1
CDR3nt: TGTGCCAGCAGTCCCGAGTTGGGACAGGTTACTGAAGCTTTCTTT
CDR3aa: CASSPELGQVTEAFF

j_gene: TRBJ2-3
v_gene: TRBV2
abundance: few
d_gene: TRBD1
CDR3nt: TGTGCCAGCAGTGAAGCGGGGGACAGGGTCGGCCCCACGGGGCAGTATTTT
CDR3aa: CASSEAGDRVGPTGQYF

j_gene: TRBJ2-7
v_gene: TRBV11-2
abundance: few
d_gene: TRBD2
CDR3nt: TGTGCCAGCAGCAGCGTAGCGGGGAAAAACTACGAGCAGTACTTC
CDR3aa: CASSSVAGKNYEQYF

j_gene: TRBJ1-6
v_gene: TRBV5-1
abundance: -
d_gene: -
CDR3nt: TGCGCCAGCAGCTCCGATGATAATTCACCCCTCCACTTT
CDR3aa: CASSSDDNSPLHF

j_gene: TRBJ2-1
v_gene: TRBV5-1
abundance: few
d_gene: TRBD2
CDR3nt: TGCGCCAGCAGCTTGGATCCTAGCGGGGGGGCGGTTGAGCAGTTCTTC
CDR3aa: CASSLDPSGGAVEQFF

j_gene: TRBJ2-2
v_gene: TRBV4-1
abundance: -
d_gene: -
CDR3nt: TGCGCCAGCAGCCATCCCCCAAGGGGAGTGAACACCGGGGAGCTGTTTTTT
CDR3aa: CASSHPPRGVNTGELFF

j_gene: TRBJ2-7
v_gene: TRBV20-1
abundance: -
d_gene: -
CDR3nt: TGCAGTGCTAGAGAGTCTGGTCTTTTGGACGAGCAGTACTTC
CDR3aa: CSARESGLLDEQYF

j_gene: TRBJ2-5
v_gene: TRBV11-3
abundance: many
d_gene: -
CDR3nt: TGTGCCAGCAGCCTCGGACCCCAAGAGACCCAGTACTTC
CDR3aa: CASSLGPQETQYF

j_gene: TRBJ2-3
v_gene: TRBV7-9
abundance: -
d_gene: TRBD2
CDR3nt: TGTGCCAGCACCCCCCCGGGACTAGCTCCCACAGATACGCAGTATTTT
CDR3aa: CASTPPGLAPTDTQYF

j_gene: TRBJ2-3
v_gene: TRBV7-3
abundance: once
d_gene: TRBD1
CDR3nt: TGTGCCAGCAGCTTCCGGACAGGGGATGGAGATACGCAGTATTTT
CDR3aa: CASSFRTGDGDTQYF

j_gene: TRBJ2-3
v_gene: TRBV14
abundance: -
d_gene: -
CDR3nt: TGTGCCAGCAGCGAAGGAATGGGGCTCACAGATGCGCAGTATTTT
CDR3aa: CASSEGMGLTDAQYF

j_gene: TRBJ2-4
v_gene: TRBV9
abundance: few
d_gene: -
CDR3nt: TGTGCCAGCAGCGTAGGACTTGCCAAAAACATTCAGTACTTC
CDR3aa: CASSVGLAKNIQYF

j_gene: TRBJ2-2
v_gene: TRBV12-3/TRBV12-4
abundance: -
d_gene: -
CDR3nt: TGTGCCAGCAGTTTACGCCCGGGGGCAGGGACCGGGGAGCTGTTTTTT
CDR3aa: CASSLRPGAGTGELFF

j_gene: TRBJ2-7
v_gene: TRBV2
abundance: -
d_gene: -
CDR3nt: TGTGCCAGCAGTGCGAGATCCTACGAGCAGTACTTC
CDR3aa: CASSARSYEQYF

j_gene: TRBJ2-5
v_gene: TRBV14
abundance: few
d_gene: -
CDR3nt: TGTGCCAGCAGCCAAGTTTCCACGGGTGAGACCCAGTACTTC
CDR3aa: CASSQVSTGETQYF

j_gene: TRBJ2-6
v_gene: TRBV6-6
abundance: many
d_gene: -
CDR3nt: TGTGCCAGCACCTCTTCTCTCGGGACTGGGGCCAACGTCCTGACTTTC
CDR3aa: CASTSSLGTGANVLTF

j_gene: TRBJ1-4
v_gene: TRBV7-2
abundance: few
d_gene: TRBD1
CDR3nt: TGTGCCAGCAGCCGACAGGGGTCCCTTAATGAAAAACTGTTTTTT
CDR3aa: CASSRQGSLNEKLFF

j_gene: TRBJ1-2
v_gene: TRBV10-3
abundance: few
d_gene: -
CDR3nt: TGTGCCATCAGTGAGTCGGGAGGGGTCATCACCTTC
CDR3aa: CAISESGGVITF

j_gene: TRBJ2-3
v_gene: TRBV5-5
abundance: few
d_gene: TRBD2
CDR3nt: TGTGCCAGCAGCGTTGGGACTAGCGGGAGCACAGATACGCAGTATTTT
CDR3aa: CASSVGTSGSTDTQYF

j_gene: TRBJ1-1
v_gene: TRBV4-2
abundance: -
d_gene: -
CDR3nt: TGTGCCAGCAGCGTCGGGTCTGGAGCTTTCTTT
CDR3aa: CASSVGSGAFF

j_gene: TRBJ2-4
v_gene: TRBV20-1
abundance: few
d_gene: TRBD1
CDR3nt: TGCAGTGCTAGATTGCCGGGACAGGGCGACATTCAGTACTTC
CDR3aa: CSARLPGQGDIQYF

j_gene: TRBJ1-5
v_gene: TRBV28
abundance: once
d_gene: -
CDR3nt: TGTGCCAGCAGCCCCCCCTGGCACTCGGGTGATCAGCCCCAGCATTTT
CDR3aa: CASSPPWHSGDQPQHF

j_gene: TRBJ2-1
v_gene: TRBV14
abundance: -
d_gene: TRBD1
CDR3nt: TGTGCCAGCAGTTTTAGACAGGGAATCTACAATGAGCAGTTCTTC
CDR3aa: CASSFRQGIYNEQFF

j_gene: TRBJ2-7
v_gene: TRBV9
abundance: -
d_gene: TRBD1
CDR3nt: TGTGCCAGCAGCCCAGGACAGGGGGCAGGTCGCGAGCAGTACTTC
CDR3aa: CASSPGQGAGREQYF

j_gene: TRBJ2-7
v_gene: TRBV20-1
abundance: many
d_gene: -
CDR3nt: TGCAGTGCTAGAGTGAGAGGGCAGACCTACGAGCAGTACTTC
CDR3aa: CSARVRGQTYEQYF

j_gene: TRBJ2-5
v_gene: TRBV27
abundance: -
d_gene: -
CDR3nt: TGTGCCAGCAGCCCCGCCGTGTACCAAGAGACCCAGTACTTC
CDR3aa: CASSPAVYQETQYF

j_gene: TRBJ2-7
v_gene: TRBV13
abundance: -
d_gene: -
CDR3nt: TGTGCCAGCAGCTCTACGACTGACAGGCGAACCTACGAGCAGTACTTC
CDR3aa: CASSSTTDRRTYEQYF

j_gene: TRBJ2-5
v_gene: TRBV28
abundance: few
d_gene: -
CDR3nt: TGTGCCAGCATGGAGGGTCAACCCGGCGAGACCCAGTACTTC
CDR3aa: CASMEGQPGETQYF